This T cell receptor (beta chain) was found in a study of vaccination effects on CD4 cells after COVID-19 (dated 2022 in TCRdb). In terms of the full investigation: Across the study, the median time from the second dose to post-vaccine sampling was 72 days (range 14 to 241). In both COVID-19 convalescent patients and infection-naive vaccine recipients, the study compared SARS-CoV-2 spike-specific CD4+ TCR repertoires from before mRNA vaccination with those from after it. Altogether, around ten COVID-19 convalescent patients and a few SARS-CoV-2-naive healthy vaccine recipients made up the full study. The Oncomine TCR Beta short-read assay on an Illumina iSeq 100 was used to sequence cultures from other donors in the study.

Preparation of the library involved the immunoSEQ multiplex PCR assay. DNA from the cultured, isolated CD4+ T cells was subjected to TCR beta CDR3 sequencing. In the original analysis: Non-productive TCR sequences were discarded, and reads were trimmed to the CDR3 region, with only CDR3s of 7 or more amino acids retained. Antigen-specific clonotypes were identified with the MANAFEST web app by comparing expansion in peptide wells against reference cultures. For clones to be considered positive, expansion at FDR<0.05 versus reference and all other wells, an odds ratio above 5, and a frequency above 0.1% in two replicate wells were required. Cross-reactive clonotypes were defined as significantly expanded in SARS-CoV-2 spike wells and in at least one common cold coronavirus spike condition. Using the stringdist R package, CDR3 similarity was measured by Levenshtein distance, and unrooted trees were constructed with ape in R 3.6.1. TCRdb re-hosts the immuneACCESS table, in-frame sequences only. Its copies lack some clones; in the studies checked, an unresolved V gene accounts for under half of them, and the cause for the rest is not known. V and J calls and clone size are those listed in that table; D and trimming were worked out from the DNA. The sample table contains 28,000 or so clones; only one count was recorded for more than 60% of them. 10% of the sample is taken by the ten largest.

In the case of this clone: It has no known antigen specificity. Per-base quality was not reported, and no clone a single base away is much larger than it.

To identify antigen-specific CD4+ T cell clonotypes by their expansion, the ViraFEST assay first stimulated PBMC with viral peptide pools and then applied TCR sequencing. After about 9 days of culture, CD4+ T cells were isolated with the EasySep CD4+ T cell isolation kit. Participants received two doses of either the BNT162b2 or the mRNA-1273 mRNA SARS-CoV-2 vaccine. Negative nucleocapsid antibody results before and after vaccination confirmed that the healthy vaccine recipients had no prior SARS-CoV-2 infection. Each well held two million PBMC cultured in IMDM containing approximately 5.2% human AB serum, 8.5 to 10 IU/ml IL-2 and gentamicin, along with around 11 ug/ml peptides. Half of the culture medium was replaced with fresh IL-2-containing medium on days 3 and 7. Each peptide stimulation condition was cultured in triplicate wells unless otherwise noted. PBMC were separated from whole blood using Ficoll-Paque Plus gradient centrifugation and were then either cryopreserved at -140C or used fresh. The overlapping peptide pools covered the spike proteins of SARS-CoV-2 and of the common cold coronaviruses HCoV-NL63, HCoV-OC43 and HCoV-229E. Genomic DNA was extracted from cultured CD4+ T cells with the QIAamp micro DNA kit.

Broad study findings and their caveats: Among healthy vaccine recipients, nearly all vaccine-induced clones were SARS-CoV-2 mono-reactive, and only 1 of 255 was cross-reactive with common cold coronaviruses. Limitations of the study were the small number of convalescent patients and the absence of early post-infection timepoints. Clones induced by infection and clones induced by vaccination both contracted markedly at late timepoints after vaccination, which fits with T cell responses waning over time.

Compared with germline, V lacks 4 bases and J lacks 4 bases; bases without a gene match: 5. Via the germline V gene (reference sequence), CDR1 is LNHDA and CDR2 SQIVND. Including cysteine and phenylalanine, the CDR3 has 14 amino acids. CDR3 DNA only is kept here, 42 bases in frame from base 1. The receptor was derived from a human donor who received a COVID-19 vaccine. Specimen: CD4+ T cells from PBMCs cultured with HCoV-NL63 spike peptides, collected after COVID-19 vaccination. This specimen's cell subset or site label, per the study, means: HCoV-NL63 spike overlapping peptide pool stimulation. Recombination linked TRBV19 to TRBJ1-1; 8 central nucleotides agree with TRBD1. CDR3 reads: CASSTQGARTEAFF. At the DNA level, the sequence is TGTGCCAGTAGTACCCAGGGGGCACGCACTGAAGCTTTCTTT. Beyond the CDR3, the reference TRBV19 and TRBJ1-1 genes provide the residues; the full variable domain reads: DGGITQSPKYLFRKEGQNVTLSCEQNLNHDAMYWYRQDPGQGLRLIYYSQIVNDFQKGDIAEGYSVSREKKESFPLTVTSAQKNPTAFYLCASSTQGARTEAFFGQGTRLTVV.